Described below is a single T cell receptor beta chain sequence and its context. This sample is drawn from a study of OX40 agonist ivuxolimab in advanced cancers. The CDR3 is made up of 17 amino acids. Germline CDR1 reads KGHSY; CDR2 reads FQNENV. The trim removed 4 bases at V and 2 bases at J, leaving 10 bases unmatched. Produced via immunoSEQ multiplex PCR; TCRdb's table is partial and in-frame only. The sample yields around 30,000 clones, around 90% seen once. Sequenced material: CD4+ or CD8+ T cells sorted from blood, taken in a trial of the OX40 agonist ivuxolimab. The chain is built from TRBV16 and TRBJ1-2; 10 bases agree with TRBD1. This TCR was recovered from an adult with an advanced solid tumor such as melanoma, head and neck, liver or kidney cancer. CDR3 coding DNA: TGTGCCAGCAGCCCGGGGACAGGGGCGACTCCAAACTATGGCTACACCTTC. Translating it yields CASSPGTGATPNYGYTF. Filled out from reference TRBV16 and TRBJ1-2, the complete variable domain reads GEEVAQTPKHLVRGEGQKAKLYCAPIKGHSYVFWYQQVLKNEFKFLISFQNENVFDETGMPKERFSAKCLPNSPCSLEIQATKLEDSAVYFCASSPGTGATPNYGYTFGSGTRLTVV.